This TCR beta chain derives from a study of cytomegalovirus exposure and HLA in healthy donors (dated by TCRdb to the late 2010s). A note on the overall study: According to an earlier analysis of 450 to 650 of the donors, 150 million to 200 million T cells yielded over 100 million unique TCR beta sequences and 250 to 350 Gb of sequence data. Around 320 gigabases of sequencing data and tens of millions of unique TCR sequences were included in an early release covering about 700 HLA-typed donors. Of the 350 to 400 genotyped donors, approximately 83% fell in the genetic ancestry cluster associated with self-reported Caucasian donors. The study was designed to test whether signatures of past pathogen exposure could be identified by cataloging public T cell receptors. The T cell repertoires of around 730 subjects were profiled by immunosequencing and related to cytomegalovirus serostatus. Besides the first cohort of hundreds of subjects, a separate validation cohort made up of about 120 different subjects was used. The study combined high-throughput TCR immunosequencing, statistical association of individual TCRs with disease status, and machine learning to predict cytomegalovirus infection status. In a later analysis, previously published TCR beta repertoires from 550 to 700 donors were re-analyzed and high-resolution HLA genotyping was added so that TCR occurrence patterns could be studied. The later analysis used no new phenotypic data to find candidate immune exposures, relying instead on TCR beta sequences and their occurrence across donors. An earlier analysis of 500 to 750 of the donors applied high-throughput TCR beta sequencing to assess whether each TCR beta V gene segment acted as functional or pseudogenic. Donor age, sex, ethnicity and CMV serostatus were compiled alongside the repertoire data. A later genetic analysis used genome-wide SNP genotypes for about three fifths of the 666 donors, treating that subset as a discovery cohort. Every repertoire in the discovery cohort had been generated on one and the same sequencing platform. Both class I and class II loci were covered by HLA typing, at four-digit resolution. The number of donors typed differed by locus, with about 629-640 for A, B, C, DRB1 and DQB1, roughly 550 for DQA1, over 600 for DPA1, and 472 for DPB1. Five DR-DQ haplotypes were handled as single units for association and clustering, since linkage in the cohort was strong. Among roughly 370 genotyped donors of the cohort, an average of roughly 240,000 unique TCR beta nucleotide sequences were sequenced per donor, roughly a sixth of them non-productive.

V was cut back by 8 bases and J by 6 bases, leaving a gap of 14 bases between them. CDR1 is given as MNHNY and CDR2 as SVGAGI, both from the germline V gene (reference sequence). The CDR3 contains 12 residues, cysteine and phenylalanine counted. Only CDR3 DNA remains: 36 bases, in frame from the first base. Points on this clone: There is no known antigen for this receptor. No base quality information exists; no much larger clone differs at one position.

The cohort comprised more than 550 healthy bone marrow donors. Cohort members were all nominally healthy when sampled, although unrecorded immune exposures were likely present. The donor was CMV seropositive and belonged to the group of 250 to 350 seropositive cohort members. Every donor gave a peripheral blood sample, and the peripheral blood mononuclear cells from that sample were used for TCR beta sequencing. The Qiagen DNeasy Blood Extraction Kit was used to extract genomic DNA from the blood cell samples. Study-wide findings and limitations: According to the authors, the approach could potentially be generalized to other disease states and immunological phenotypes. In an earlier analysis of over 550 of the donors, most TCR beta V segments were observed in productive rearrangements about 87% or about 30% of the time, broadly matching IMGT annotations. Most TCR sequences were seen in very few donors, while some public TCRs were found in many individuals. Assigning TCR associations to individual alleles was difficult when HLA alleles, especially DR and DQ, strongly co-occurred. At a false discovery rate of 0.05, a later analysis linked some 17,000 TCR beta sequences to specific HLA alleles. Correlated functional status among segregating V segments might be attributable to linkage disequilibrium, but an unknown experimental factor could not be ruled out. Sequencing depth was assumed to be roughly uniform across donors in the presence/absence analyses, though that assumption may not hold. The only immune exposure information available for the cohort was CMV serostatus. A further reported finding was that TCR beta sequences accurately predicted the HLA-A and HLA-B alleles for most subjects in the first cohort. Because some donors lacked HLA typing at each locus, the association tests relied only on the typed subset. In the study, some 160 TCR beta chains were listed as associated with cytomegalovirus. Cytomegalovirus status was reported to be diagnosed by the classifier with high specificity and sensitivity in both the original and validation cohorts. Several of the top co-occurrence clusters appeared to be linked to parvovirus B19, influenza, CMV and Epstein-Barr virus, according to a later analysis. The cohort was sequenced for TCR beta chains only, and without alpha or paired-chain data the features that could be detected were limited. A later genetic analysis associated a missense DCLRE1C variant with V-gene and J-gene trimming of TCR beta chains, and an independent cohort replicated the association. Three of the identified cytomegalovirus-associated TCR beta chains were confirmed in vitro to be specific for cytomegalovirus antigens. A later genetic analysis reported fewer N-insertions in productive TCRs among donors in an Asian-associated ancestry cluster than the roughly 620-donor mean. Approximately 16 rarely observed V segments, including chromosome 9 orphons, were excluded from the earlier analysis of some 590 of the donors because counts were too low. In a later analysis, TCR association rates were found to vary across HLA loci, with the most associated TCRs seen for DRB1 alleles and the fewest for HLA-C alleles. The 87-base-pair reads could not distinguish some IMGT-functional V segments, including TRBV6-2 and TRBV6-3, so those segments were excluded. A group of highly shared sequence variants was considered likely to be a technical artifact of the sequencing pipeline. A later analysis found that most CMV-associated TCR beta chains appeared HLA-restricted, with HLA associations seemingly driven largely by CMV exposure. Compared with equally common non-associated chains, HLA-associated TCR beta chains in a later analysis were more clonally expanded and had lower generation probabilities.

The protocol used for the library was the immunoSEQ multiplex PCR assay. For the multiplex PCR, a mixture combining 60 forward primers for TCR Vbeta segments and 13 reverse primers for TCR Jbeta segments was used. The CDR3 region of rearranged TCR beta genes was amplified from genomic DNA with a multiplex PCR assay. The Illumina HiSeq System was used to sequence the amplified TCR beta libraries as 87-base-pair reads. The study's own analysis went as follows. A later analysis counted approximately 74 million unique TCR beta chains across the 666 repertoires, and some 12 million of these chains were shared by at least two donors. Raw reads were error-corrected and collapsed into unique sequences with a nearest-neighbor algorithm that merged closely related sequences to remove PCR and sequencing errors. V, D and J gene segments were assigned by aligning CDR3 sequences to IMGT reference sequences. For a sequence to be retained, a match of at least six nucleotides was required to both a V gene segment and a J gene segment. A rearrangement counted as productive if the CDR3 had no stop codons and remained in frame with V and J, and every other rearrangement counted as non-productive. CDR3 was defined by IMGT convention, running from the second conserved V-encoded cysteine to the conserved J-encoded phenylalanine. The earlier analysis of 500 to 650 of the donors excluded any sequence lacking an unambiguous match to a single V gene segment. An earlier analysis of just under 600 of the donors called V segments functional above 56.7% productive rearrangements and segregating when the between-donor standard deviation exceeded 5%. A statistical classification framework was developed to diagnose cytomegalovirus status using the catalog of TCR beta chain sequences. A later analysis assigned V and J genes by comparing TCR nucleotide sequences with IMGT/GENE-DB human TR gene sequences. In a later analysis, CDR3 sequences and most-parsimonious VDJ recombination scenarios were assigned using the TCRdist pipeline. A later analysis defined each TCR beta chain by its CDR3 amino acid sequence plus V-gene family, and excluded reads lacking a unique V-gene family. To address suspected cross-contamination and a sequencing artifact, a later analysis removed 550 to 750 highly shared, low-generation-probability nucleotide sequences. In a later analysis, a clonal expansion index was calculated for each public chain from normalized within-repertoire ranks of inferred template counts. In a later analysis, generation probabilities were computed with a VDJ recombination model fitted to out-of-frame rearrangements, and the resulting probabilities were checked against IGoR. A later analysis scored TCR-TCR, TCR-HLA and TCR-CMV co-occurrence with hypergeometric tests, applying a repertoire-size bias correction to TCR pairs. A later analysis estimated false discovery rates by permuting HLA or CMV assignments 20 times. In a later analysis, co-occurring TCRs were grouped using DBSCAN, with TCRdist sequence similarity added in when clustering inside HLA-allele-positive subsets. For co-occurrence clustering, repertoires with fewer than 30,000 or more than 120,000 public chains were excluded, along with five repertoires with anomalous nucleotide sharing. The source is immuneACCESS, and TCRdb retained only in-frame sequences with V and J called. Part of the clones is not carried over; for the studies checked, unresolved V genes explain less than half of this, and the remainder is unexplained. The V and J calls and the clone size are those of that table, but D and trimming were determined from the DNA. For this sample the table gives 90,000 to 130,000 clones, of which roughly three quarters were detected only once. 5% to 7.5% of the sample comes from the top ten.

This clonotype originated in a man aged 25-45 years in good health and CMV-seropositive. Input material: PBMCs. Here the chain combines TRBV6-6 and TRBJ2-7; a tentative D call is TRBD1 (5 bases match). At the DNA level, the sequence is TGTGCCAGCTCCAGGGCTAATAGCGAGCAGTACTTC. Translated, this is CASSRANSEQYF.